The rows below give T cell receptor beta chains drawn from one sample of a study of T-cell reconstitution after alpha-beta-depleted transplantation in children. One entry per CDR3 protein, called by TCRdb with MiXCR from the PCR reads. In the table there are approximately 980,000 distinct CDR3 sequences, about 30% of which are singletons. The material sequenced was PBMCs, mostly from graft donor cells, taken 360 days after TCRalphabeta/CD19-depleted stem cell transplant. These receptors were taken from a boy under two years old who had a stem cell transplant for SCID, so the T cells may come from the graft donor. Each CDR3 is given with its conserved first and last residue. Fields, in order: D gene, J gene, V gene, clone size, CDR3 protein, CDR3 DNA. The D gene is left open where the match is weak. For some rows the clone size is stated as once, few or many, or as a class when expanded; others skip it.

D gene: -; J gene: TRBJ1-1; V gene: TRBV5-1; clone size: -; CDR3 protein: CASSFEPGRRNLKAFF; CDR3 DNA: TGCGCCAGCAGCTTCGAGCCGGGACGGCGGAACCTTAAAGCTTTCTTT
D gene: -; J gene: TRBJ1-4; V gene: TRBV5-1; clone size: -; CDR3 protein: CASSLDGESNEKLFF; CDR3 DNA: TGCGCCAGCAGCTTGGACGGGGAGTCTAATGAAAAACTGTTTTTT
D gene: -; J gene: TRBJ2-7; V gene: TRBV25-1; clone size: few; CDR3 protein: CASARGGAFYEQYF; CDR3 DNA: TGTGCCAGTGCGAGGGGGGGCGCATTCTACGAGCAGTACTTC
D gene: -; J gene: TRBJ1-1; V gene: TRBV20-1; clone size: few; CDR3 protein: CSAPKGGGTEAFF; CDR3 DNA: TGCAGTGCCCCGAAGGGGGGCGGCACTGAAGCTTTCTTT
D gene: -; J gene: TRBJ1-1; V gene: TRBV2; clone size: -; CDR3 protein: CASTGFARNTEAFF; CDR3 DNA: TGTGCCAGCACGGGGTTCGCCAGAAACACTGAAGCTTTCTTT
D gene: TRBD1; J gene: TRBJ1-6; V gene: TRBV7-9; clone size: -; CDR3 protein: CASSSGQGPNSPLHF; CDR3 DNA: TGTGCCAGCAGCTCCGGACAGGGACCTAATTCACCCCTCCACTTT
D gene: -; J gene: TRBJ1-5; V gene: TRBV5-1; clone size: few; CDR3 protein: CASSLGGYDQPQHF; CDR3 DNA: TGCGCCAGCAGCTTGGGAGGATACGATCAGCCCCAGCATTTT
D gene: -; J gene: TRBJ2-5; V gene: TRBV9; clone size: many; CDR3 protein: CASSVGGDEETQYF; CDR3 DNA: TGTGCCAGCAGCGTAGGGGGGGATGAGGAGACCCAGTACTTC
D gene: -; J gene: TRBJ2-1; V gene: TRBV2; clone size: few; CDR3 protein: CASSDPHRSNEQFF; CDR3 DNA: TGTGCCAGCAGTGACCCTCACCGTAGCAATGAGCAGTTCTTC
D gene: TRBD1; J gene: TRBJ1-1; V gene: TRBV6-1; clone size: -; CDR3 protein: CASLKQGYTRAFF; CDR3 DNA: TGTGCCAGCTTAAAACAGGGGTACACAAGGGCTTTCTTT
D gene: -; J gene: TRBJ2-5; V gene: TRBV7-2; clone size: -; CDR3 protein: CASSLRTAYQETQYF; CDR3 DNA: TGTGCCAGCAGCCTTCGGACCGCGTACCAAGAGACCCAGTACTTC
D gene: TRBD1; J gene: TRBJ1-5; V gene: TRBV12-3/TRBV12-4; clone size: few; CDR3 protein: CASSFDRGRDQPQHF; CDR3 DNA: TGTGCCAGCAGTTTCGACAGGGGGCGCGATCAGCCCCAGCATTTT
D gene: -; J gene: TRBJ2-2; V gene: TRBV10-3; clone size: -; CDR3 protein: CAISDRTVNTGELFF; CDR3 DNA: TGTGCCATCAGTGACCGGACAGTGAACACCGGGGAGCTGTTTTTT
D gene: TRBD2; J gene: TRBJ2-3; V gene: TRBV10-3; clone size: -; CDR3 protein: CAISDLAGGSTDTQYF; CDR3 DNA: TGTGCCATCAGTGATCTAGCGGGGGGCAGCACAGATACGCAGTATTTT
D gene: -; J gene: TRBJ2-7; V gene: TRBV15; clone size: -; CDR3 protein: CATSRDRVAEQYF; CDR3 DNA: TGTGCCACCAGCAGAGATCGGGTAGCCGAGCAGTACTTC
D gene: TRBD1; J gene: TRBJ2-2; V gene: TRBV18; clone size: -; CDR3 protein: CASSWDSYTGELFF; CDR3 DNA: TGTGCCAGCTCATGGGACAGCTACACCGGGGAGCTGTTTTTT
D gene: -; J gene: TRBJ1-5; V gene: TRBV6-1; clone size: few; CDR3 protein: CASSGPLGHSSNQPQHF; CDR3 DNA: TGTGCCAGCAGTGGCCCGCTAGGACACTCCTCCAATCAGCCCCAGCATTTT
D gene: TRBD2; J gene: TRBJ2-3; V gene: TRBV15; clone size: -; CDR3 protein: CATTKGLAVSTDTQYF; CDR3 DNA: TGTGCCACCACCAAGGGGCTAGCGGTTAGCACAGATACGCAGTATTTT
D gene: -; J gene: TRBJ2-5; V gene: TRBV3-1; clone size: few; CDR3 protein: CASSQDGAGETQYF; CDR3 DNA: TGTGCCAGCAGCCAAGACGGGGCCGGGGAGACCCAGTACTTC
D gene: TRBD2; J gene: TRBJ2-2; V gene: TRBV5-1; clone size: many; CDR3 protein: CASRLAGIPGELFF; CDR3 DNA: TGCGCCAGCAGACTAGCGGGGATTCCCGGGGAGCTGTTTTTT
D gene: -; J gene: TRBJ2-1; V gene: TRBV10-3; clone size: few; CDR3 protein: CAISGTAYNEQFF; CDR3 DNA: TGTGCCATCAGTGGGACAGCCTACAATGAGCAGTTCTTC
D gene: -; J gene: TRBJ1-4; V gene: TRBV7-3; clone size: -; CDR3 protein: CASSSLPKPSVNQKLFF; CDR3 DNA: TGTGCCAGCAGCTCCCTACCCAAGCCCAGTGTGAATCAAAAACTGTTTTTT
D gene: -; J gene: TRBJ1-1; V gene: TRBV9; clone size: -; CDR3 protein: CASSAVQGEGPEAFF; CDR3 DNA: TGTGCCAGCAGCGCCGTACAGGGAGAGGGTCCTGAAGCTTTCTTT
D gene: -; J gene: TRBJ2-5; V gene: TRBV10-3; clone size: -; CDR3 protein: CAISESERVQETQYF; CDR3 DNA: TGTGCCATCAGTGAGTCGGAACGAGTCCAAGAGACCCAGTACTTC
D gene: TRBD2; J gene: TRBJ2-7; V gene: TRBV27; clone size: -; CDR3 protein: CASSLSPELRGKYEQYF; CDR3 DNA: TGTGCCAGCAGTTTATCCCCCGAGTTGCGGGGGAAATACGAGCAGTACTTC
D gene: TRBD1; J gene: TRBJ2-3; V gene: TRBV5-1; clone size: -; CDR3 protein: CASSWGDRATDTQYF; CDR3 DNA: TGCGCCAGCAGCTGGGGGGACAGGGCAACAGATACGCAGTATTTT
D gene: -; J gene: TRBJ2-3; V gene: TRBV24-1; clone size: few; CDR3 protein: CATSDYTGGGVQTQYF; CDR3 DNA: TGTGCCACCAGTGATTATACGGGGGGCGGTGTTCAGACGCAGTATTTT
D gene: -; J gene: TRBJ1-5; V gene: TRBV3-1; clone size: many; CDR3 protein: CASSQDLNQPQHF; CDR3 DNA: TGTGCCAGCAGCCAAGATCTTAATCAGCCCCAGCATTTT
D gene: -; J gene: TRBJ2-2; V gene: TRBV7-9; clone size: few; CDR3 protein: CASSFDTVNTGELFF; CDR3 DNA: TGTGCCAGCAGCTTCGATACCGTGAACACCGGGGAGCTGTTTTTT
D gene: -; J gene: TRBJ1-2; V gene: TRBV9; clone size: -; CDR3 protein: CASSVATGGGYTF; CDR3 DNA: TGTGCCAGCAGCGTAGCTACGGGGGGGGGCTACACCTTC
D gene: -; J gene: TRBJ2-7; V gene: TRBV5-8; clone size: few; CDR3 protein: CASSLVGGKGYEQYF; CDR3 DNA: TGTGCCAGCAGCTTGGTTGGGGGAAAGGGATACGAGCAGTACTTC
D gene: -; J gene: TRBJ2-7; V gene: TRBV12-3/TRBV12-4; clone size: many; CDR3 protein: CASSPDGTYEQYF; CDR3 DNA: TGTGCCAGCAGTCCCGACGGCACCTACGAGCAGTACTTC